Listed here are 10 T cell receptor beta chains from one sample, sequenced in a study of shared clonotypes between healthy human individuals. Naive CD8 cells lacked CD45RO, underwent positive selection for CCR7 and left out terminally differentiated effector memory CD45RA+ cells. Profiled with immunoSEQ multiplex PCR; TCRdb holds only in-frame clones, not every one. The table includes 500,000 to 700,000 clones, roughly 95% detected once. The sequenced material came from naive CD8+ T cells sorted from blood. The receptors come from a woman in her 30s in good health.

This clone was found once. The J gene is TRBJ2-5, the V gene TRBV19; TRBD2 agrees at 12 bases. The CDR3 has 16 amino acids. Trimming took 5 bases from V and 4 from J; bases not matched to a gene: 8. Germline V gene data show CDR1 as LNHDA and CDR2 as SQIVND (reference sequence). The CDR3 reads CASSPTSSGRGETQYF. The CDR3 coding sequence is TGTGCCAGTAGTCCCACCTCTAGCGGGAGGGGAGAGACCCAGTACTTC.

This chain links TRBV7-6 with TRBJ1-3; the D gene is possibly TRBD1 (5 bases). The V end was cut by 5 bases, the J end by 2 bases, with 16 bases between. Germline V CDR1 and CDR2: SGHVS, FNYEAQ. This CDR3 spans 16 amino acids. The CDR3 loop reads CASSTRAVGAGNTIYF. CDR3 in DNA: TGTGCCAGCAGCACTAGGGCGGTAGGGGCTGGAAACACCATATATTTT.

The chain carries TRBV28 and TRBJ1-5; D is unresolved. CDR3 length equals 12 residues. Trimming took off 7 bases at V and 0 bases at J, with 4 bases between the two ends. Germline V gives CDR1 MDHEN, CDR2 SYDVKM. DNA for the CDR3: TGTGCCAGCAAGGGTAGCAATCAGCCCCAGCATTTT. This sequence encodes CASKGSNQPQHF.

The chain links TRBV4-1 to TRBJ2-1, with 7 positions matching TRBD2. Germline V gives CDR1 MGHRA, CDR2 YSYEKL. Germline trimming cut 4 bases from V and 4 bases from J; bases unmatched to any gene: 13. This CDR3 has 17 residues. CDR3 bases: TGCGCCAGCAGCCCCCTCGGGGGAGGGACCCAATACAATGAGCAGTTCTTC. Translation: CASSPLGGGTQYNEQFF.

DNA for the CDR3: TGCAGCGTTGAAAGGGATGGCGGCTACACCTTC. Translating it yields CSVERDGGYTF. V gene TRBV29-1 combines with J gene TRBJ1-2; D unresolved. V was cut by 2 bases and J by 8 bases, with 9 bases left in between. The CDR3 has 11 amino acids. The germline V gene has CDR1 SQVTM and CDR2 ANQGSEA. The whole variable domain, filled in from reference TRBV29-1 and TRBJ1-2, reads SAVISQKPSRDICQRGTSLTIQCQVDSQVTMMFWYRQQPGQSLTLIATANQGSEATYESGFVIDKFPISRPNLTFSTLTVSNMSPEDSSIYLCSVERDGGYTFGSGTRLTVV.

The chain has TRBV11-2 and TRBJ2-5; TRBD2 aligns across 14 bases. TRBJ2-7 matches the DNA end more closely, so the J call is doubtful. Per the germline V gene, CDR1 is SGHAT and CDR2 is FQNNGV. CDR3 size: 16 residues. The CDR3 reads CASSLGGTSGRYEQYF. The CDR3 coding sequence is TGTGCCAGCAGCTTAGGAGGGACTAGCGGGAGATACGAGCAGTACTTC.

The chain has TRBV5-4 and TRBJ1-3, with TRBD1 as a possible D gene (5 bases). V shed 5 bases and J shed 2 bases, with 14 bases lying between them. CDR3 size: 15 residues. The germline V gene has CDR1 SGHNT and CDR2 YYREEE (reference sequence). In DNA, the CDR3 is TGTGCCAGCAGGGATGGACACGCTGCTGGAAACACCATATATTTT. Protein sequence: CASRDGHAAGNTIYF.

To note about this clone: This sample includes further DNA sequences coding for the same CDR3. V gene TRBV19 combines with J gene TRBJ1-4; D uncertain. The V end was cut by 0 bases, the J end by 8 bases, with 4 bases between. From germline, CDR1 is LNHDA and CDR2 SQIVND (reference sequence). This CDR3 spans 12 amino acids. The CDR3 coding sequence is TGTGCCAGTAGTATAGAGGGAGAAAAACTGTTTTTT. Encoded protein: CASSIEGEKLFF.

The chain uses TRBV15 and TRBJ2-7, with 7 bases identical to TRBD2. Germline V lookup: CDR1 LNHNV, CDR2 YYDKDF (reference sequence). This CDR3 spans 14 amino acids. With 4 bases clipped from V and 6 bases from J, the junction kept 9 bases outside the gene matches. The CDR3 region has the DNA TGTGCCACCAGCAAGGGCGGGAGAAGGATCGAGCAGTACTTC. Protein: CATSKGGRRIEQYF.

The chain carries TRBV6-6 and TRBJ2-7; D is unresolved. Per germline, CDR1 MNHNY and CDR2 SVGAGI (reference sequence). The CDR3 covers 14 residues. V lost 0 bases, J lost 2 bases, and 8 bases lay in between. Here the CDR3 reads CASSYSAPAYEQYF. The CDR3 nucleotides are TGTGCCAGCAGTTACTCTGCGCCGGCCTACGAGCAGTACTTC.